This T cell receptor (beta chain) was recorded in a study of T cell repertoires in cytomegalovirus infection (dated by TCRdb to between 2018 and 2021). Background on the whole study: Donor HLA type was relevant to the analysis, as public TCR beta signatures indicated carriage of CMV infection together with the matching HLA type.

Details on this clonotype: Its antigen remains unidentified. Nothing much larger sits one base from this clone, and base qualities are not available.

The instrument given in TCRdb is Illumina HiSeq 1500. In TCRdb, the public reads were trimmed at Q25 with fastp and aligned with MiXCR, with productive beta chains retained. For every CDR3 protein sequence, its rows merge into one entry that carries the most common genes and DNA. In all, the sample holds under 300,000 distinct CDR3 sequences, and approximately 15% of those were seen once. Around 43% of the sample goes to the ten largest clones. The full study reports these points: The ex vivo response was dominated by HLA-C-restricted CMV-specific TCR beta clonotypes, which also provided the single most frequent clonotype in two of eight donors. In both this cohort and an independent approximately 370-donor cohort, the cumulative frequency of public TCR beta family members distinguished carriers of CMV infection plus the relevant HLA type.

From the cysteine up to the phenylalanine, the CDR3 has a length of 13 residues. CDR3 DNA is the only sequence kept; it has 39 bases, read in frame from the first base. Trimming at the junction amounts to 4 bases on V and 8 bases on J, and the germline ends lie 12 bases apart. Taken from the germline V gene, the CDR1 and CDR2 loops are MNHEY and SVGEGT. The sequencing input was CD8+ T cells from PBMCs. This receptor was identified in a human donor in good health (CMV status not recorded). Some clones in this sample may be carry-over from other donors' samples. Rearrangement joined TRBV6-2 or TRBV6-3 to TRBJ1-5; no D segment can be confidently identified. The sequenced DNA is TGTGCCAGCAGTTCGATGGCCGGGGAGCCCCAGCATTTT. This yields the protein CASSSMAGEPQHF.